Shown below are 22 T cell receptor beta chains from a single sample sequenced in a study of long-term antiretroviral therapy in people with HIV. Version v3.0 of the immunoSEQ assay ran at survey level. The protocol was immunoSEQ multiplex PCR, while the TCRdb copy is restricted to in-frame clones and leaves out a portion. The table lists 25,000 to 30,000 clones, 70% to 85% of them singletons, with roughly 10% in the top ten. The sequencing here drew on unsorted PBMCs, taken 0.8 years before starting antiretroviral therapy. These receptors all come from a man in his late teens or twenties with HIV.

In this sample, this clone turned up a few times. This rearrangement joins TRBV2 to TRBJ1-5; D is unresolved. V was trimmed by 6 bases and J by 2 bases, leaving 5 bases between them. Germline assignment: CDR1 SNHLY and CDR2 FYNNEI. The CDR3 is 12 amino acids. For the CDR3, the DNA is TGTGCCAGCAGCGTTGGCAATCAGCCCCAGCATTTT. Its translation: CASSVGNQPQHF.

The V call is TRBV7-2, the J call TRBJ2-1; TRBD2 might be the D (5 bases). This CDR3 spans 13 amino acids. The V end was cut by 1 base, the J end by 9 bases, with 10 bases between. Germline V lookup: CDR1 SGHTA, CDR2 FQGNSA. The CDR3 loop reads CASSLGLALEQFF. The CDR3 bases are TGTGCCAGCAGCTTAGGGCTAGCACTTGAGCAGTTCTTC.

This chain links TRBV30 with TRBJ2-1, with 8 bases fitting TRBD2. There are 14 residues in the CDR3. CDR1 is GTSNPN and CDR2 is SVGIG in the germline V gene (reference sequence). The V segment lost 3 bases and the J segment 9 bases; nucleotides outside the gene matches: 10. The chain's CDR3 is CAWRPAGALGEQFF. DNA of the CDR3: TGTGCCTGGAGGCCAGCGGGGGCCCTCGGTGAGCAGTTCTTC.

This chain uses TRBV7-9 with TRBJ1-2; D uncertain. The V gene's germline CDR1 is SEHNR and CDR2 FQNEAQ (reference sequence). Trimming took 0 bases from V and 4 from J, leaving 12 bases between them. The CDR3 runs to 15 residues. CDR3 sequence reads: CASSLAGGLAYGYTF. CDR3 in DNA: TGTGCCAGCAGCTTAGCCGGCGGTTTGGCCTATGGCTACACCTTC.

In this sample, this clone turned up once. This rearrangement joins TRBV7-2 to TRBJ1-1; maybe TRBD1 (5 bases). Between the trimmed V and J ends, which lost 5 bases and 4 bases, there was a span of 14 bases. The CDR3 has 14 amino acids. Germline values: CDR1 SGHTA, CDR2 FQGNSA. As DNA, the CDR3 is TGTGCCAGCAGCCCCTACCTGGGGCGCACTGAAGCTTTCTTT. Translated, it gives CASSPYLGRTEAFF. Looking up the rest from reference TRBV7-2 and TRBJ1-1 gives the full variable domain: GAGVSQSPSNKVTEKGKDVELRCDPISGHTALYWYRQSLGQGLEFLIYFQGNSAPDKSGLPSDRFSAERTGGSVSTLTIQRTQQEDSAVYLCASSPYLGRTEAFFGQGTRLTVV.

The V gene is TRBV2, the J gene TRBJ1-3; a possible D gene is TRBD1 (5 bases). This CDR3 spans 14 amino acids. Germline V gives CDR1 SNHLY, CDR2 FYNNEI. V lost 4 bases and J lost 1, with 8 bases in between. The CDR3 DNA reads TGTGCCAGCAGTGTGAGGGGATCTGGAAACACCATATATTTT. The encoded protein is CASSVRGSGNTIYF.

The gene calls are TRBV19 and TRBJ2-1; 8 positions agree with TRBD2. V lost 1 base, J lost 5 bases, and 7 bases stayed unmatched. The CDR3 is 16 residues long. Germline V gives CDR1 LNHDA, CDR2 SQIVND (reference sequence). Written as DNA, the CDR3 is TGTGCCAGTAGTATAGTGGGGAGCGGGAGCAACAATGAGCAGTTCTTC. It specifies CASSIVGSGSNNEQFF. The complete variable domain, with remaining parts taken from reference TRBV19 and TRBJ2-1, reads DGGITQSPKYLFRKEGQNVTLSCEQNLNHDAMYWYRQDPGQGLRLIYYSQIVNDFQKGDIAEGYSVSREKKESFPLTVTSAQKNPTAFYLCASSIVGSGSNNEQFFGPGTRLTVL.

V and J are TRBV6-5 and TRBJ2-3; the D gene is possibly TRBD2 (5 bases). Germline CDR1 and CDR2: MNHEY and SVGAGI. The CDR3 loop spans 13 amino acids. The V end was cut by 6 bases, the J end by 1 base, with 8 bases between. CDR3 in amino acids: CASRRTGTDTQYF. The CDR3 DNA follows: TGTGCCAGCAGAAGGACTGGCACAGATACGCAGTATTTT.

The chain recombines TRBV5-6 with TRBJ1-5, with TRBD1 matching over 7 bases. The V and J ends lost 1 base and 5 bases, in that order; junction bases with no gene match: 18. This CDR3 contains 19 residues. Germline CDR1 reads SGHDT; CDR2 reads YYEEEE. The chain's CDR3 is CASSLTFHRGGRRDQPQHF. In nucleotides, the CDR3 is TGTGCCAGCAGCTTGACGTTTCACAGGGGAGGTCGCCGCGATCAGCCCCAGCATTTT.

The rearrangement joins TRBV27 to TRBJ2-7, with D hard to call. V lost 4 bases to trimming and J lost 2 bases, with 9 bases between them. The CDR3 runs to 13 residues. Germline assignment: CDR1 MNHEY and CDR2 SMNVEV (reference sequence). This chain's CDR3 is CASSSKGPYEQYF. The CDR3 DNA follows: TGTGCCAGCAGTTCAAAGGGCCCCTACGAGCAGTACTTC.

As DNA, the CDR3 is TGTGCCAGCAACGACGGAGGGGGCGAGGTCTACGAGCAGTACTTC. Translating it yields CASNDGGGEVYEQYF. The rearrangement links TRBV6-5 to TRBJ2-7; D is perhaps TRBD1 (7 bases). The V gene's germline CDR1 is MNHEY and CDR2 SVGAGI. Trimming took 7 bases from V and 3 from J, leaving 19 bases between them. CDR3 length equals 15 residues.

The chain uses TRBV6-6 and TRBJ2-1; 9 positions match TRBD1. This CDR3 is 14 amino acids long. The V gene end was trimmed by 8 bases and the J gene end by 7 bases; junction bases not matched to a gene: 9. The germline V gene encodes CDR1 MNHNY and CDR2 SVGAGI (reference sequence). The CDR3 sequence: CASEEGTGLNEQFF. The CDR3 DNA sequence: TGTGCCAGCGAGGAGGGGACAGGGTTGAATGAGCAGTTCTTC.

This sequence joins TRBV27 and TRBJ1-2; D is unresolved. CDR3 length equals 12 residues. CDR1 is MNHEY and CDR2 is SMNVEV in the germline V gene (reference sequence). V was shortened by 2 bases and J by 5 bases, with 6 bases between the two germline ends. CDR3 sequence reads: CASSLKGYGYTF. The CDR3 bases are TGTGCCAGCAGTTTAAAAGGATATGGCTACACCTTC.

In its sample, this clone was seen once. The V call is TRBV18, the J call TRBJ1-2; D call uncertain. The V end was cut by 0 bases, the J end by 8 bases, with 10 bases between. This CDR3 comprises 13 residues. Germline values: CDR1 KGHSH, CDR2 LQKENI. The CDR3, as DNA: TGTGCCAGCTCACCACCGGTCGGTGACGGCTACACCTTC. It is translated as CASSPPVGDGYTF.

This CDR3 reads CSVEPGLMAHEQYF. In DNA, the CDR3 is TGCAGCGTTGAACCCGGGTTGATGGCCCACGAGCAGTACTTC. This chain connects TRBV29-1 to TRBJ2-7; D call uncertain. Germline loops: CDR1 SQVTM, CDR2 ANQGSEA. This CDR3 has 14 amino acids. The V and J ends lost 2 bases and 5 bases respectively, with 16 bases between them.

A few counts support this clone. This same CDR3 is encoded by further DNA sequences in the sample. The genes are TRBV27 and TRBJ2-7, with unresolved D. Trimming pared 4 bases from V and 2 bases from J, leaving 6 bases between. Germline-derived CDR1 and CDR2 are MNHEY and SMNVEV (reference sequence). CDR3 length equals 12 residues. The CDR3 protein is CASSSGTYEQYF. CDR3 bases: TGTGCCAGCAGTTCAGGAACCTACGAGCAGTACTTC.

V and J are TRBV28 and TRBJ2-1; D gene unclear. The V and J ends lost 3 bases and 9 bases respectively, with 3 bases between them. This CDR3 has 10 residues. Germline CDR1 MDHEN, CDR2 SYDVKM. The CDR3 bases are TGTGCCAGCAGTTTCCGTGAGCAGTTCTTC. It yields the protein CASSFREQFF.

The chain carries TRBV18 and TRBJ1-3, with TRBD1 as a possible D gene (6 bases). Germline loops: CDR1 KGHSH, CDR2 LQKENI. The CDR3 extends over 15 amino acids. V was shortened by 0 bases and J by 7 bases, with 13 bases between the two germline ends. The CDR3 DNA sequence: TGTGCCAGCTCACCACCGCGGGGGCAGAGCAACACCATATATTTT. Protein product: CASSPPRGQSNTIYF.

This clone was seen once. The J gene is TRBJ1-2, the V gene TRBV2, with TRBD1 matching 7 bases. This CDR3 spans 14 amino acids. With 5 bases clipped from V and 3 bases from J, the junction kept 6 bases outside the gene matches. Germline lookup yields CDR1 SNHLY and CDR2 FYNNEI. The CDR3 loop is CASSSGTVYYGYTF. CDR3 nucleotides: TGTGCCAGCAGTTCCGGGACAGTGTACTATGGCTACACCTTC.

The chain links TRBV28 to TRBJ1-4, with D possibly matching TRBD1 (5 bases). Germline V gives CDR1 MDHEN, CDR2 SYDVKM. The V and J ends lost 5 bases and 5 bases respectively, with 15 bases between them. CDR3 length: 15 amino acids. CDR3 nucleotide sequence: TGTGCCAGCAGTCGTCGTCAGGGTAGGAATGAAAAACTGTTTTTT. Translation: CASSRRQGRNEKLFF.

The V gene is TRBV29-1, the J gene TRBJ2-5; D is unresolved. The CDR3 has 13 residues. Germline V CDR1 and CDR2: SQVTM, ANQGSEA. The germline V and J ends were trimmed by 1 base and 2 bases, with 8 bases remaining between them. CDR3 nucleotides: TGCAGCGTTGAAGTGTGGCAGCAAGAGACCCAGTACTTC. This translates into CSVEVWQQETQYF.

The CDR3 region is CASSIVFRGNQPQHF. The CDR3, as DNA: TGTGCCAGTAGTATAGTTTTTAGGGGCAATCAGCCCCAGCATTTT. The chain employs TRBV19 and TRBJ1-5; D unclear. In germline, CDR1 is LNHDA, CDR2 SQIVND (reference sequence). The CDR3 contains 15 residues. V lost 1 base to trimming and J lost 2 bases, with 9 bases between them.